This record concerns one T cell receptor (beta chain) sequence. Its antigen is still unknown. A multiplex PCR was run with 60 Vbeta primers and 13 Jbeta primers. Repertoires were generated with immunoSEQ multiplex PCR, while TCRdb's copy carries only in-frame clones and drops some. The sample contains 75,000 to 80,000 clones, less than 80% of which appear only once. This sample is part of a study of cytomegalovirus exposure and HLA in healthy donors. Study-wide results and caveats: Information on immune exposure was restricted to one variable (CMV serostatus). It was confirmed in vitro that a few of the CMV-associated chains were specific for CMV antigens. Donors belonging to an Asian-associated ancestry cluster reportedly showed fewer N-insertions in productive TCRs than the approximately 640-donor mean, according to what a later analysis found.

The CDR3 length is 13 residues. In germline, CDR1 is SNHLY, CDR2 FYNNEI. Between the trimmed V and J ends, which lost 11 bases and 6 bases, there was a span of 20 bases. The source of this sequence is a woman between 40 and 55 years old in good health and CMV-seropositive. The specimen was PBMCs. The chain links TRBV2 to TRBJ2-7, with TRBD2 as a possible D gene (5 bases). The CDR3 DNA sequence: TGTGCCGGAACCGGGATTTTCCCCACCGAGCAGTACTTC. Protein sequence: CAGTGIFPTEQYF.